One sample yielded the 19 T cell receptor beta chains listed below, sequenced in a study of blood T cell repertoires in COVID-19. Clones were sequenced by immunoSEQ multiplex PCR, and TCRdb holds only the in-frame ones, with some missing. In the table there are more than 250,000 clones, approximately 88% of which are singletons. Sequencing used peripheral blood. The receptor set was obtained from a human donor in a cohort sampled during active COVID-19.

The chain has TRBV9 and TRBJ1-2; maybe TRBD1 (5 bases). V was pared by 4 bases and J by 7 bases, with 17 bases between. The CDR3 runs to 14 residues. The V gene's germline CDR1 is SGDLS and CDR2 YYNGEE. The DNA for the CDR3 is TGTGCCAGCAGCCCTCGGGGCAGGGAGGGTGGCTACACCTTC. Translating gives CASSPRGREGGYTF.

The CDR3 coding sequence is TGTGCCAGCAGCGACGGGACTAGCGGGGGGTGGGATACGCAGTATTTT. Protein product: CASSDGTSGGWDTQYF. The chain recombines TRBV5-4 with TRBJ2-3, with 15 positions matching TRBD2. The trim removed 4 bases at V and 6 bases at J, leaving 6 bases unmatched. The germline CDR1 and CDR2 sequences are SGHNT and YYREEE (reference sequence). The CDR3 consists of 16 residues.

This chain connects TRBV7-2 to TRBJ2-5; 11 nucleotides line up with TRBD2. This CDR3 is 16 amino acids long. Germline V gene sequence: CDR1 SGHTA, CDR2 FQGNSA. V was pared by 2 bases and J by 3 bases, with 5 bases of the junction left unmatched. CDR3 sequence reads: CASSLRSSGRKETQYF. In DNA, the CDR3 is TGTGCCAGCAGCTTAAGGTCTAGCGGGAGGAAAGAGACCCAGTACTTC.

The rearrangement links TRBV25-1 to TRBJ1-2; possibly TRBD1 for D (5 bases). This CDR3 region has 12 residues. V lost 4 bases, J lost 8 bases, and 11 bases lay in between. The germline gives CDR1 MGHDK, CDR2 SYGVNS. The DNA of the CDR3 is TGTGCCAGCAGTGGATCAGGGAACGGCTACACCTTC. It translates to CASSGSGNGYTF.

The chain uses TRBV6-5 and TRBJ2-7; D possibly corresponds to TRBD2 (5 bases). This CDR3 has 15 amino acids. The V gene lost 0 bases and the J gene lost 3 bases, with 12 bases spanning the gap. Per the germline V gene, CDR1 is MNHEY and CDR2 is SVGAGI. The CDR3, as DNA: TGTGCCAGCAGTTACTCCCCCCGGGGTGGCTACGAGCAGTACTTC. It yields the protein CASSYSPRGGYEQYF.

The genes are TRBV3-1 (or the pseudogene TRBV3-2) and TRBJ2-1; possible D gene TRBD2, 5 bases. Germline assignment: CDR1 LGHDT and CDR2 YNNKEL (reference sequence). V was trimmed by 4 bases and J by 9 bases, leaving 13 bases between them. This CDR3 has 13 residues. The DNA of the CDR3 is TGTGCCAGCAGCCTTCCATGGGAGAGTGAGCAGTTCTTC. Translating it yields CASSLPWESEQFF.

V is TRBV29-1 and J is TRBJ2-7; 8 nucleotides align to TRBD1. CDR3 length: 15 residues. Per the germline V gene, CDR1 is SQVTM and CDR2 is ANQGSEA. J gave up 1 base and V 6 bases, and 11 bases lay outside the gene matches. The chain's CDR3 is CSVRPGTGNSYEQYF. The CDR3 DNA follows: TGCAGCGTCAGGCCCGGGACAGGTAATTCCTACGAGCAGTACTTC.

V gene TRBV9 combines with J gene TRBJ2-7; 8 bases match TRBD1. The CDR3 contains 14 residues. The germline gives CDR1 SGDLS, CDR2 YYNGEE. V lost 4 bases, J lost 3 bases, and 6 bases stayed unmatched. In DNA, the CDR3 is TGTGCCAGCAGCCCAGGACAGGGTAACTACGAGCAGTACTTC. Amino acid sequence: CASSPGQGNYEQYF.

V is TRBV18 and J is TRBJ2-7; TRBD2 aligns across 12 bases. The V gene end was trimmed by 3 bases and the J gene end by 1 base; junction bases not matched to a gene: 4. The CDR3 has 16 amino acids. The germline V gene has CDR1 KGHSH and CDR2 LQKENI. The CDR3, as DNA: TGTGCCAGCTCACCCAGACTAGCGGGAGCTTCCTACGAGCAGTACTTC. Protein: CASSPRLAGASYEQYF.

The chain recombines TRBV28 with TRBJ2-7; the D gene is possibly TRBD1 (6 bases). CDR3 length: 14 residues. Germline values: CDR1 MDHEN, CDR2 SYDVKM. V was trimmed by 6 bases and J by 0 bases, leaving 12 bases between them. The CDR3 protein is CASRVTGISYEQYF. The DNA for the CDR3 is TGTGCCAGCAGGGTCACAGGGATCTCCTACGAGCAGTACTTC. The variable domain in full, completed from reference TRBV28 and TRBJ2-7, reads DVKVTQSSRYLVKRTGEKVFLECVQDMDHENMFWYRQDPGLGLRLIYFSYDVKMKEKGDIPEGYSVSREKKERFSLILESASTNQTSMYLCASRVTGISYEQYFGPGTRLTVT.

The V gene is TRBV7-8, the J gene TRBJ2-5, with TRBD2 as a possible D gene (5 bases). The CDR3 is 15 residues long. CDR1 and CDR2 (germline): SGHVS, FQNEAQ. Trimming shortened V by 6 bases and J by 1 base, and 15 bases separated the two germline ends. CDR3 nucleotides: TGTGCCAGCAGTTGGACTTTACCACCCCAAGAGACCCAGTACTTC. Encoded protein: CASSWTLPPQETQYF.

The rearrangement joins TRBV7-8 to TRBJ1-3; D not resolved. Trimming took off 1 base at V and 0 bases at J, with 7 bases between the two ends. Germline CDR1 is SGHVS and CDR2 is FQNEAQ. CDR3 length: 15 residues. This CDR3 is CASSLVADSGNTIYF. In DNA, the CDR3 is TGTGCCAGCAGCTTAGTGGCGGACTCTGGAAACACCATATATTTT.

The chain joins TRBV28 to TRBJ1-5; a possible D gene is TRBD1 (5 bases). CDR3 length equals 14 residues. Trimming pared 6 bases from V and 7 bases from J, leaving 16 bases between. Germline CDR1 reads MDHEN; CDR2 reads SYDVKM. DNA for the CDR3: TGTGCCAGCAGCATGGGGCCACGGAACCAGCCCCAGCATTTT. Translated, it gives CASSMGPRNQPQHF.

A remark on this clone: Its ends do not fully match the called genes, so a read error is possible. The rearrangement links TRBV6-2 or TRBV6-3 to TRBJ2-7; tentative D call: TRBD2 (6 bases). CDR3 length: 11 amino acids. The germline V gene has CDR1 MNHEY and CDR2 SVGEGT. The CDR3 is CASSPPGEGQF. CDR3 coding DNA: TGTGCCAGCAGTCCCCCGGGGGAAGGCCAATTC.

The gene calls are TRBV7-6 and TRBJ2-3; tentative D call: TRBD1 (6 bases). V was clipped by 2 bases and J by 4 bases, with 10 bases between them. There are 14 residues in the CDR3. The germline V gene has CDR1 SGHVS and CDR2 FNYEAQ. DNA for the CDR3: TGTGCCAGCAGCTTACCTGGGGGCGCAGATACGCAGTATTTT. Protein: CASSLPGGADTQYF.

Concerning this clone itself: The junction and the germline gene differ at one end; a read error may be behind it. The V call is TRBV7-7, the J call TRBJ2-2, with TRBD2 matching 8 bases. Germline V gene data show CDR1 as SSHAT and CDR2 as FNYEAQ (reference sequence). The CDR3 has 17 residues. CDR3 amino acids: CASSLESVRGAGGELFF. Written as DNA, the CDR3 is TGTGCTAGCAGCTTAGAATCCGTGCGGGGGGCAGGCGGGGAGCTGTTTTTT.

The chain recombines TRBV11-2 with TRBJ1-5; the match to TRBD1 covers 8 bases. Germline CDR1 is SGHAT and CDR2 is FQNNGV. The V and J ends lost 3 bases and 3 bases, in that order; junction bases with no gene match: 4. The CDR3 totals 15 residues. The CDR3 bases are TGTGCCAGCAGCTTTAGGGGACAGGACAATCAGCCCCAGCATTTT. It translates to CASSFRGQDNQPQHF.

The V and J genes are TRBV28 and TRBJ2-7; 9 positions match TRBD2. This CDR3 comprises 13 residues. Germline-derived CDR1 and CDR2 are MDHEN and SYDVKM. The V segment lost 11 bases and the J segment 2 bases; nucleotides outside the gene matches: 7. This CDR3 reads CASRTSAAYEQYF. The CDR3 bases are TGTGCCTCCCGGACTAGCGCGGCCTACGAGCAGTACTTC.

This sequence joins TRBV24-1 and TRBJ2-3; the match to TRBD2 covers 11 bases. The CDR3 has 21 amino acids. J was trimmed by 3 bases and V by 4 bases; bases with no gene match: 20. Germline CDR1 KGHDR, CDR2 SFDVKD. The CDR3 loop reads CATSDTGLAEPAGLRTDTQYF. The CDR3, as DNA: TGTGCCACCAGTGACACGGGACTAGCGGAGCCAGCCGGGCTAAGGACAGATACGCAGTATTTT.